These 6 T cell receptor beta chains were all obtained from the same sample, sequenced in a study of OX40 agonist ivuxolimab in advanced cancers. The method was immunoSEQ multiplex PCR; TCRdb's version includes in-frame clones alone and lacks a portion of them. This sample has some 77,000 clones, with around four fifths found just once. Specimen: CD4+ or CD8+ T cells sorted from blood, collected in a trial of the OX40 agonist ivuxolimab. The receptors were sampled from an adult with an advanced solid tumor such as melanoma, head and neck, liver or kidney cancer.

This chain joins TRBV5-4 and TRBJ1-3; tentatively, D is TRBD1 (6 bases). Trimming left V 3 bases short and J 1 base short, with 8 bases between. The CDR3 is 14 amino acids. Germline CDR1 and CDR2: SGHNT and YYREEE (reference sequence). The CDR3 coding sequence is TGTGCCAGCAGCTCTCAGGGGTCTGGAAACACCATATATTTT. Translating it yields CASSSQGSGNTIYF.

The rearrangement joins TRBV25-1 to TRBJ1-2; D remains unclear. The CDR3 runs to 12 residues. With 3 bases removed from V and 10 bases from J, the gap between germline ends came to 12 bases. Germline-derived CDR1 and CDR2 are MGHDK and SYGVNS. The CDR3 nucleotides are TGTGCCAGCAGTGACAAGGGTCTCTACTACACCTTC. Translation gives CASSDKGLYYTF.

V is TRBV10-3 and J is TRBJ2-3, with D tentatively TRBD2 (6 bases). CDR3 length: 13 residues. The V gene lost 11 bases and the J gene lost 2 bases, with 14 bases spanning the gap. CDR1 and CDR2 (germline): ENHRY, SYGVKD. The chain's CDR3 is CAASRGLTDTQYF. CDR3 DNA: TGTGCCGCCTCCCGGGGACTCACAGATACGCAGTATTTT.

Points on this clone: Mismatch with germline at one junction end may stem from a read error. The chain recombines TRBV5-6 with TRBJ2-3, with 14 bases fitting TRBD2. Per germline, CDR1 SGHDT and CDR2 YYEEEE. CDR3 length: 16 amino acids. The CDR3 here is CASRLGTSGGSDTQYF. The CDR3 DNA is TGTGCCAGCAGATTGGGGACTAGCGGGGGCTCAGATACGCAGTATTTT.

This chain uses TRBV10-3 with TRBJ2-1; a weak D match, TRBD2 (5 bases). This CDR3 contains 14 residues. V dropped 3 bases and J dropped 9 bases, with 15 bases sitting between them. CDR1 is ENHRY, CDR2 SYGVKD, per germline. In DNA form, the CDR3 reads TGTGCCATCAGTGAACTAGAGGTCTGGGGTGAGCAGTTCTTC. The encoded protein is CAISELEVWGEQFF.

The chain joins TRBV5-5 to TRBJ1-5; 7 positions match TRBD1. Germline V gene lookup returns CDR1 SGHKS and CDR2 YYEKEE (reference sequence). The CDR3 is 15 residues long. The J segment lost 5 bases and the V segment lost 4 bases, leaving 9 bases of the junction unmatched. The CDR3 DNA follows: TGTGCCAGCAGCCCGCAGGGGGAGCCACATCAGCCCCAGCATTTT. This sequence encodes CASSPQGEPHQPQHF.